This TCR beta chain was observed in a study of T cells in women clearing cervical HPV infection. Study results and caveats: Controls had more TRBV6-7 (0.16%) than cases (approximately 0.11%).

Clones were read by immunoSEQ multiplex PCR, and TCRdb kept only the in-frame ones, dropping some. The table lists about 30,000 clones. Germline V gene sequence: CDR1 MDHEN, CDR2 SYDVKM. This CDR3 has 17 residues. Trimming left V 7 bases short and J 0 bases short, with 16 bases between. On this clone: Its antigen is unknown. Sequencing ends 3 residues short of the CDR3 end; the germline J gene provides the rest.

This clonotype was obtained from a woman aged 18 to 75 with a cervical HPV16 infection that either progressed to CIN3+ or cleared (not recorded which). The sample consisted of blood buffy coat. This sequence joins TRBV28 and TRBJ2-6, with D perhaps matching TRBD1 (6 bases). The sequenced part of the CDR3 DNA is TGTGCCAGCACCATGACAGGTTTTACCTCTGGGGCCAACGTC. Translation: CASTMTGFTSGANV. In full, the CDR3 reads CASTMTGFTSGANVLTF.